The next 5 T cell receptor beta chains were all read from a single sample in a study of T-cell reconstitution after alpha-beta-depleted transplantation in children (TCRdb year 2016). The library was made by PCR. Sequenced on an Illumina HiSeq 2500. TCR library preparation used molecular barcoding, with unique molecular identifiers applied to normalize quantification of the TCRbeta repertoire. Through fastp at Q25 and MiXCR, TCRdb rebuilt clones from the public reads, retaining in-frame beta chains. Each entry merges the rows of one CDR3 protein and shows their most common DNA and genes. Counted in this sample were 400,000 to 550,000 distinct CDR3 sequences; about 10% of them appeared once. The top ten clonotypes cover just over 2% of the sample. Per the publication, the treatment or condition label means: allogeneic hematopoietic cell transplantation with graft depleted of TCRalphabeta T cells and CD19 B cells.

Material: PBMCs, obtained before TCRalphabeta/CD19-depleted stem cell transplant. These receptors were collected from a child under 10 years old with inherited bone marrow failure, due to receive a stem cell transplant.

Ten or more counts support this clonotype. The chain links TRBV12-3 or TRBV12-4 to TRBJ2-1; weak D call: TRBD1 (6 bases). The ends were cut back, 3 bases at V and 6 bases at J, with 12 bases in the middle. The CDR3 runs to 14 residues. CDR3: CASSFLRGANEQFF. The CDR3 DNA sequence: TGTGCCAGCAGTTTCCTCAGGGGCGCCAATGAGCAGTTCTTC.

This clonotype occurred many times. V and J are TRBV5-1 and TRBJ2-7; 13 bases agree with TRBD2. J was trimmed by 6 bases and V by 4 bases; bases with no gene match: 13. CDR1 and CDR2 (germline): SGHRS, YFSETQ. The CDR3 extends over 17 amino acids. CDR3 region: CASSPNPPGLAGSEQYF. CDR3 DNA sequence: TGCGCCAGCAGCCCTAACCCTCCGGGACTAGCGGGAAGCGAGCAGTACTTC.

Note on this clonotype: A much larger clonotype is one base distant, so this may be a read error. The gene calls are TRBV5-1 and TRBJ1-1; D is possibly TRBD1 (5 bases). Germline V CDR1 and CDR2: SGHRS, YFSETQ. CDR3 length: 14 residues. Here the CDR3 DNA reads TGCGCCTGCAGCTTGGTCTTAGGGGATACTGAAGCTTTCTTT. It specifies CACSLVLGDTEAFF.

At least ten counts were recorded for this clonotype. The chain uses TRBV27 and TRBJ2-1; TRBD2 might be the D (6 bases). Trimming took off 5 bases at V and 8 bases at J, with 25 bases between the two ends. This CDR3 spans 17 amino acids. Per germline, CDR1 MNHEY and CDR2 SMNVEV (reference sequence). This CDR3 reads CASSPRSLARSFDEQFF. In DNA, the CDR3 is TGTGCCAGCAGTCCCAGGTCCCTAGCGAGGAGTTTCGATGAGCAGTTCTTC.

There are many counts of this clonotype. In DNA, the CDR3 is TGTGCCATCAGTGACGGGGGTCCGCGGACGCAGTATTTT. This gives the protein CAISDGGPRTQYF. The rearrangement uses TRBV10-3 and TRBJ2-3; TRBD2 might be the D (6 bases). Germline values: CDR1 ENHRY, CDR2 SYGVKD. V lost 3 bases to trimming and J lost 9 bases, with 13 bases between them. This CDR3 is built from 13 residues.